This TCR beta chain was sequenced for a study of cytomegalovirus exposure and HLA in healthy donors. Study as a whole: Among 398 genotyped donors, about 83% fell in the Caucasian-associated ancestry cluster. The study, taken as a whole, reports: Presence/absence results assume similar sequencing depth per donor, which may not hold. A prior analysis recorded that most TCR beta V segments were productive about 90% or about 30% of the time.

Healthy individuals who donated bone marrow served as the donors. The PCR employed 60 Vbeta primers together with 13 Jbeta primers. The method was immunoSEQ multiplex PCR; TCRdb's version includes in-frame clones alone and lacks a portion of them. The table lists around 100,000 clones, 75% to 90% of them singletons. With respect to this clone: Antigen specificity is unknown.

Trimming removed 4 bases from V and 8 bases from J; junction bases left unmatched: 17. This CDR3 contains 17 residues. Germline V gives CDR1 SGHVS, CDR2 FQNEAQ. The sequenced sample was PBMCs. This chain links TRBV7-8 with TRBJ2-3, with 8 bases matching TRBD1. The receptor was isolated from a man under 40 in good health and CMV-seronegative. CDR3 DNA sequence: TGTGCCAGCAGCTCCCCCCGAGGTGGACAGGGTTACGGTACGCAGTATTTT. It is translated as CASSSPRGGQGYGTQYF.